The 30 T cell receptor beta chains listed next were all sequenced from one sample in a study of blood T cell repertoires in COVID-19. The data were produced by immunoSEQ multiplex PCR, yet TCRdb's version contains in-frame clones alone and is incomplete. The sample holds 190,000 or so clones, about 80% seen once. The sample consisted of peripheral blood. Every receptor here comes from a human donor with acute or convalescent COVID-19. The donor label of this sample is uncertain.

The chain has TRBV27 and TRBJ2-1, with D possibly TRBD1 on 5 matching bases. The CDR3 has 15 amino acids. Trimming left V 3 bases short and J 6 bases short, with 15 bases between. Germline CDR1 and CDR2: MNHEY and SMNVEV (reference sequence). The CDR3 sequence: CASSLLTGQGNEQFF. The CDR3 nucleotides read TGTGCCAGCAGTTTGCTTACCGGTCAGGGCAATGAGCAGTTCTTC.

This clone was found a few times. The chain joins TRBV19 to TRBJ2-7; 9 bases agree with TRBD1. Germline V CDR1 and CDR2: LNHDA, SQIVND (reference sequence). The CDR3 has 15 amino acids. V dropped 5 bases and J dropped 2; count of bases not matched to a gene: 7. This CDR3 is CASSAGTGRAYEQYF. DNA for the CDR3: TGTGCCAGTAGTGCCGGGACAGGGCGCGCCTACGAGCAGTACTTC. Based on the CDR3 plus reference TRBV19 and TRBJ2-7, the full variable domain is DGGITQSPKYLFRKEGQNVTLSCEQNLNHDAMYWYRQDPGQGLRLIYYSQIVNDFQKGDIAEGYSVSREKKESFPLTVTSAQKNPTAFYLCASSAGTGRAYEQYFGPGTRLTVT.

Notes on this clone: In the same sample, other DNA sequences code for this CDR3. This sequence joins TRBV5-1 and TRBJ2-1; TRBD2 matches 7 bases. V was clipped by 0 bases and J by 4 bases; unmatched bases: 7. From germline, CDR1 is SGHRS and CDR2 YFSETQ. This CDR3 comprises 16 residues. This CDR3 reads CASSLGLAPSYNEQFF. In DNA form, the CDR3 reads TGCGCCAGCAGCTTGGGACTAGCACCAAGTTACAATGAGCAGTTCTTC.

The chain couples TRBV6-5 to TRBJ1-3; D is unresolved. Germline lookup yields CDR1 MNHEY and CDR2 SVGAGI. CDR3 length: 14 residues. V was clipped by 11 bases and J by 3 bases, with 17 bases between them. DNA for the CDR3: TGTGCCGCCGCAGGAAGCCTGATTGGAAACACCATATATTTT. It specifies CAAAGSLIGNTIYF.

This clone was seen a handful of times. The CDR3 reads CAWIDREAAGKAFF. DNA of the CDR3: TGTGCCTGGATTGACCGGGAGGCCGCGGGCAAAGCTTTCTTT. The rearrangement uses TRBV30 and TRBJ1-1; D unclear. This CDR3 has 14 amino acids. CDR1 GTSNPN and CDR2 SVGIG come from the germline V gene (reference sequence). Trimming removed 4 bases from V and 9 bases from J, with 21 bases in between.

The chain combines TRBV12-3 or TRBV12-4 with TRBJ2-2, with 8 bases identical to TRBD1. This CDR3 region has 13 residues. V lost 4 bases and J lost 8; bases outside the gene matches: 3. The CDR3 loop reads CASSSDREGELFF. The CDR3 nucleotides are TGTGCCAGCAGTTCGGACAGGGAGGGGGAGCTGTTTTTT.

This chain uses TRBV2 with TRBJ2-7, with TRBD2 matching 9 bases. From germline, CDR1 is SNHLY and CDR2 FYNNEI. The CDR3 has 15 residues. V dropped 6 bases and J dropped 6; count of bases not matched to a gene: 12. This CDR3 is CASSSSAGGPGEQYF. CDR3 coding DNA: TGTGCCAGCAGCTCCTCGGCGGGAGGGCCGGGCGAGCAGTACTTC.

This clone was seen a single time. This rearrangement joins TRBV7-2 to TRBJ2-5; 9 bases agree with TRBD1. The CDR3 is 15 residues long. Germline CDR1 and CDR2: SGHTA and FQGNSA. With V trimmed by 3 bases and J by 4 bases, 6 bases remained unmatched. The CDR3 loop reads CASSFEMTGGETQYF. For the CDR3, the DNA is TGTGCCAGCAGCTTCGAAATGACAGGGGGAGAGACCCAGTACTTC.

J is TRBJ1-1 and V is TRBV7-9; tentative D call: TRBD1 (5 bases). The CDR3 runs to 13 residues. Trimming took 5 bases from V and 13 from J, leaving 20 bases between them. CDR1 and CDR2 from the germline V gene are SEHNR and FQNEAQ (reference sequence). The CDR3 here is CASSAYPLSGFFF. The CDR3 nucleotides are TGTGCCAGCAGCGCTTATCCATTATCAGGGTTTTTCTTT.

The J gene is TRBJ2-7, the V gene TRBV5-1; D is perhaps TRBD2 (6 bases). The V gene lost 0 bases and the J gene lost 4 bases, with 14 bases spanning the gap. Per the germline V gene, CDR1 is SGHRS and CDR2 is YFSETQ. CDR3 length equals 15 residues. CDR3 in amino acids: CASSLVGGVEYEQYF. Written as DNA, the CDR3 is TGCGCCAGCAGCTTGGTCGGGGGAGTGGAGTACGAGCAGTACTTC.

The CDR3 DNA is TGTGCCAGCAGCGCCCTACAGGGGTTAAACACTGAAGCTTTCTTT. It specifies CASSALQGLNTEAFF. The V and J genes are TRBV9 and TRBJ1-1; 7 bases match TRBD1. Trimming at V came to 3 bases and at J to 2 bases, leaving 7 bases not matched to a gene. The V gene's germline CDR1 is SGDLS and CDR2 YYNGEE. The CDR3 contains 15 residues.

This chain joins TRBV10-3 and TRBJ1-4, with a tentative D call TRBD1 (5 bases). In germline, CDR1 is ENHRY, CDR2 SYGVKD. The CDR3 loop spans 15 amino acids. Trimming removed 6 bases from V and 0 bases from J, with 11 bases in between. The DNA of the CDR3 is TGTGCCATCAGAGGGGAGGGAACAACTAATGAAAAACTGTTTTTT. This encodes CAIRGEGTTNEKLFF.

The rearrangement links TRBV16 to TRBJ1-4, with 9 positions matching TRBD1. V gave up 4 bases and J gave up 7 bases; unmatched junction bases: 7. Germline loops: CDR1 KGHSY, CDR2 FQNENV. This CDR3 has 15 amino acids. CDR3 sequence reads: CASSPTGTGSEKLFF. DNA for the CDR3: TGTGCCAGCAGCCCTACCGGGACAGGGTCTGAAAAACTGTTTTTT.

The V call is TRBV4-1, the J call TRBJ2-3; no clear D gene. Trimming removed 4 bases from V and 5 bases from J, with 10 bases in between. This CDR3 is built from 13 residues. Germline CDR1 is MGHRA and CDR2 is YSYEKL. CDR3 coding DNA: TGCGCCAGCAGCCCACTGTACGGAGATACGCAGTATTTT. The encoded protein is CASSPLYGDTQYF.

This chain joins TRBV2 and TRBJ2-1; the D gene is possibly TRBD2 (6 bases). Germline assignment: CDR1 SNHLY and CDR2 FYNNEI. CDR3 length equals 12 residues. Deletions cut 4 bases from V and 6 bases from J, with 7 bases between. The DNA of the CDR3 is TGTGCCAGCAGTGCCGGGGGCAATGAGCAGTTCTTC. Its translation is CASSAGGNEQFF.

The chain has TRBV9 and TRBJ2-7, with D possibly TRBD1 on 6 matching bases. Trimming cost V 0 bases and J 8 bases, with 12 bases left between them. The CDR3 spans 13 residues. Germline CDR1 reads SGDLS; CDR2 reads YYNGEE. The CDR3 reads CASSVVQGQKQYF. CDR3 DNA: TGTGCCAGCAGCGTAGTGCAGGGGCAGAAGCAGTACTTC.

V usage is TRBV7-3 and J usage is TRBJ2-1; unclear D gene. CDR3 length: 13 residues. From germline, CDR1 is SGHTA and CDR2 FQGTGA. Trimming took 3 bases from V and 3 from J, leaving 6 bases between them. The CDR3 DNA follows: TGTGCCAGCAGCTTTAATTACTACAATGAGCAGTTCTTC. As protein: CASSFNYYNEQFF.

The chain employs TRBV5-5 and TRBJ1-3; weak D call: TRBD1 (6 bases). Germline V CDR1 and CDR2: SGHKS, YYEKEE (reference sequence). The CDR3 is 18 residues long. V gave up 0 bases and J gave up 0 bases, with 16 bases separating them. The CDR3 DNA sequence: TGTGCCAGCAGCTTGGGGGCGAACAGGGAGAGCTCTGGAAACACCATATATTTT. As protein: CASSLGANRESSGNTIYF. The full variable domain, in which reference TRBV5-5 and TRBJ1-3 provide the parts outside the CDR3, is DAGVTQSPTHLIKTRGQQVTLRCSPISGHKSVSWYQQVLGQGPQFIFQYYEKEERGRGNFPDRFSARQFPNYSSELNVNALLLGDSALYLCASSLGANRESSGNTIYFGEGSWLTVV.

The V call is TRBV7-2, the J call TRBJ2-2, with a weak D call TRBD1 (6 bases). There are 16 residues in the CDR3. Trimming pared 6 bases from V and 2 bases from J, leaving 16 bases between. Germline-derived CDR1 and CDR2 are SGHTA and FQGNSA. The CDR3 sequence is CASSSTGTINTGELFF. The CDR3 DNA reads TGTGCCAGCAGTTCTACCGGGACAATAAACACCGGGGAGCTGTTTTTT.

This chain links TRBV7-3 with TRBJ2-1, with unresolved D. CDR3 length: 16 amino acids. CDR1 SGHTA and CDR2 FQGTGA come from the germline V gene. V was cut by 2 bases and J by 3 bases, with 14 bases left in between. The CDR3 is CASSLAPLSDYNEQFF. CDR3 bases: TGTGCCAGCAGCTTAGCTCCTCTGAGCGACTACAATGAGCAGTTCTTC.

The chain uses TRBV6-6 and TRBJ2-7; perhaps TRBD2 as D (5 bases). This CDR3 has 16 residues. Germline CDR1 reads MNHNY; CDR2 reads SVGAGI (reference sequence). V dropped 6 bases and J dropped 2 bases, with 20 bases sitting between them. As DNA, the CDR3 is TGTGCCAGCAGGGCCGTTGAGGGCTCTGGGGCCTACGAGCAGTACTTC. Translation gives CASRAVEGSGAYEQYF.

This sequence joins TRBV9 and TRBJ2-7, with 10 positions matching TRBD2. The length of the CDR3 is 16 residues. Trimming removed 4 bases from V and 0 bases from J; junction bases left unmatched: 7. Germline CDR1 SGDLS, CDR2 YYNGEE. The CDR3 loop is CASSSSAGGPSYEQYF. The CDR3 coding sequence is TGTGCCAGCAGCTCCTCAGCGGGAGGGCCCTCCTACGAGCAGTACTTC.

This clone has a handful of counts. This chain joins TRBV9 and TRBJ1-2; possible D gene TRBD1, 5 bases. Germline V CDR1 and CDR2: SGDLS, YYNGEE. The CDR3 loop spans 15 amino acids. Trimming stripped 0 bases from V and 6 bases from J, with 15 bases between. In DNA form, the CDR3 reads TGTGCCAGCAGCGTAGTAGGGCTGGGGCTCGATGGCTACACCTTC. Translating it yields CASSVVGLGLDGYTF.

CDR3 in DNA: TGTGCCAGCAGTTACCCGCCGGGACAGGAATCCTATGGCTACACCTTC. Its protein is CASSYPPGQESYGYTF. The V gene is TRBV6-2 or TRBV6-3, the J gene TRBJ1-2, with TRBD1 matching over 8 bases. The CDR3 extends over 16 amino acids. With V trimmed by 2 bases and J by 4 bases, 9 bases remained unmatched. CDR1 is MNHEY and CDR2 is SVGEGT in the germline V gene.

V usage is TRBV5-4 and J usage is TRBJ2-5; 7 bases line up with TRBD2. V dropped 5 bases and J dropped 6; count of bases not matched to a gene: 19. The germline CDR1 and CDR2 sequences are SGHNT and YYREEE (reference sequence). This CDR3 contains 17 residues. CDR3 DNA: TGTGCCAGCAGGTCCGATGAGCCTAGCGGACGGGTACAGACCCAGTACTTC. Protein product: CASRSDEPSGRVQTQYF. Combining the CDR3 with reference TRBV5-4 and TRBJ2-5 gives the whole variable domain ETGVTQSPTHLIKTRGQQVTLRCSSQSGHNTVSWYQQALGQGPQFIFQYYREEENGRGNFPPRFSGLQFPNYSSELNVNALELDDSALYLCASRSDEPSGRVQTQYFGPGTRLLVL.

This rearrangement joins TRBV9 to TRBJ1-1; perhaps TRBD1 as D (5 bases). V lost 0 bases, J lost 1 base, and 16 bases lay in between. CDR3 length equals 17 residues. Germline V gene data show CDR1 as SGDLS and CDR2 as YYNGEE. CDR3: CASSVVPRAAWNTEAFF. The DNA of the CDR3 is TGTGCCAGCAGCGTAGTCCCCAGGGCAGCCTGGAACACTGAAGCTTTCTTT.

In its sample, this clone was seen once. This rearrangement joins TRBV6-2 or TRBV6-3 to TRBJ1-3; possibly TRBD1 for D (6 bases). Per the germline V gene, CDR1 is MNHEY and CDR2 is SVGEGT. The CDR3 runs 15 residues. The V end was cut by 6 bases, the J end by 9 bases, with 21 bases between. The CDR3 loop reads CASSRRGTPGGTIYF. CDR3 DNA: TGTGCCAGCAGCCGCCGTGGGACACCCGGTGGCACCATATATTTT.

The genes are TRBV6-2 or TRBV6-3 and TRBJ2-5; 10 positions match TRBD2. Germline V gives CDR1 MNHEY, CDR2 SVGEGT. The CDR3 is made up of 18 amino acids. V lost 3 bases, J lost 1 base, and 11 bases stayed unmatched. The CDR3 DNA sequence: TGTGCCAGCAGTTATCCCCCGGGGACTAGCGCAATCCAAGAGACCCAGTACTTC. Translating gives CASSYPPGTSAIQETQYF.

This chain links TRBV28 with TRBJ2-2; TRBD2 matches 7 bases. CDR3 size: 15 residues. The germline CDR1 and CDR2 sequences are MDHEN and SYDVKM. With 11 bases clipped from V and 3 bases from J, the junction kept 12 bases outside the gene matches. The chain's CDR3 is CAAREGLKYTGELFF. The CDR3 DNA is TGTGCCGCCAGGGAGGGGCTGAAGTACACCGGGGAGCTGTTTTTT.

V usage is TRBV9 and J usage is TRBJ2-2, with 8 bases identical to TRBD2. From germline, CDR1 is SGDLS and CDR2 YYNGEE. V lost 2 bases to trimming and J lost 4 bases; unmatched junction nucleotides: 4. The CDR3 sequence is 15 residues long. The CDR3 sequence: CASSVTGGGTGELFF. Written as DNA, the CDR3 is TGTGCCAGCAGCGTGACCGGGGGGGGCACCGGGGAGCTGTTTTTT. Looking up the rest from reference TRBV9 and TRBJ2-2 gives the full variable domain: DSGVTQTPKHLITATGQRVTLRCSPRSGDLSVYWYQQSLDQGLQFLIQYYNGEERAKGNILERFSAQQFPDLHSELNLSSLELGDSALYFCASSVTGGGTGELFFGEGSRLTVL.